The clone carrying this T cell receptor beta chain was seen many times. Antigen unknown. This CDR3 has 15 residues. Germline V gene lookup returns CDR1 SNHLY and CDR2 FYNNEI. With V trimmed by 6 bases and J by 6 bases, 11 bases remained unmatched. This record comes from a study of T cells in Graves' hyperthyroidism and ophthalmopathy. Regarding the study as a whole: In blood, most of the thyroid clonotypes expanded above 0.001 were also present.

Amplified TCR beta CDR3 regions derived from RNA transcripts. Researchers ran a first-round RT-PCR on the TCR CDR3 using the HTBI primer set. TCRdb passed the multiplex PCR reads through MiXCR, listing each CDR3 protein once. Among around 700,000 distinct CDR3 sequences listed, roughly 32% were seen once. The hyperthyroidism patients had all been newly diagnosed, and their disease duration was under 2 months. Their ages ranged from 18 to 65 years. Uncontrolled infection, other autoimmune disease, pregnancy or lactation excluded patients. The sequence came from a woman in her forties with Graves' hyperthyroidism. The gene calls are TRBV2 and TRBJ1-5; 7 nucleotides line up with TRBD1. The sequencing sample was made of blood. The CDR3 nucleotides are TGTGCCAGCAGAGGACCAGGGGGTCTAAGTCAGCCCCAGCATTTT. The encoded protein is CASRGPGGLSQPQHF.